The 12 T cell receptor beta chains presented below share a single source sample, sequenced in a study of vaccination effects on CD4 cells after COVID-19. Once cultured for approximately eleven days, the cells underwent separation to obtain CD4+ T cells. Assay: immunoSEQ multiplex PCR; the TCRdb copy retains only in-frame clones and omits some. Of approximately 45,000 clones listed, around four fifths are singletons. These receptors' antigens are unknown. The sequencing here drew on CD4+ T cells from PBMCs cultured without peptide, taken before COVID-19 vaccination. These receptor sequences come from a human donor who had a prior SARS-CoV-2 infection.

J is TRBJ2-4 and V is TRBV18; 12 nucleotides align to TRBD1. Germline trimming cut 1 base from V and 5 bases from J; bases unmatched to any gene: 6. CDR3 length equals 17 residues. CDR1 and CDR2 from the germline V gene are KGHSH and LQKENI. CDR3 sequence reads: CASSPRGQGARQNIQYF. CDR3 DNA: TGTGCCAGCTCACCACGGGGACAGGGGGCGCGTCAAAACATTCAGTACTTC.

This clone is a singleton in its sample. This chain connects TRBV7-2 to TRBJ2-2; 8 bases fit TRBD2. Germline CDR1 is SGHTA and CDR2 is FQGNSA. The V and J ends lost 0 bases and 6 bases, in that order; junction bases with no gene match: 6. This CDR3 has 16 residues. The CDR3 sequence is CASSLAGGAQPGELFF. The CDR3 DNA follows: TGTGCCAGCAGCTTAGCCGGGGGGGCCCAACCCGGGGAGCTGTTTTTT.

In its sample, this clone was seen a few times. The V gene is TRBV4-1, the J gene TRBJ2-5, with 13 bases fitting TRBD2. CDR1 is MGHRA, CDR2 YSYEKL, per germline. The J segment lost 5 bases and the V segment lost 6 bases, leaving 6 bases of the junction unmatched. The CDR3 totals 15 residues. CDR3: CASRKGLAGEETQYF. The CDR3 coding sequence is TGCGCCAGCAGGAAAGGACTAGCGGGGGAGGAGACCCAGTACTTC.

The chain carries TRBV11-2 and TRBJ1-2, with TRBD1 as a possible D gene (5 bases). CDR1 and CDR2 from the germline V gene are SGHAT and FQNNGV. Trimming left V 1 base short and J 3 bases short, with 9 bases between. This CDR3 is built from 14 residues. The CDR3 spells CASSLVGGDYGYTF. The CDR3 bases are TGTGCCAGCAGCTTAGTTGGGGGAGACTATGGCTACACCTTC.

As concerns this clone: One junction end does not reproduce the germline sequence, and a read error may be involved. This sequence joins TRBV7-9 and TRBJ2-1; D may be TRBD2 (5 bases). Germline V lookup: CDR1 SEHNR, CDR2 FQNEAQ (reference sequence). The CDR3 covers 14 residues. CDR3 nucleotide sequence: TGTGCCAGCAGCCTGGACTCCTCCCACAATGAGCAGTTCTTC. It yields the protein CASSLDSSHNEQFF.

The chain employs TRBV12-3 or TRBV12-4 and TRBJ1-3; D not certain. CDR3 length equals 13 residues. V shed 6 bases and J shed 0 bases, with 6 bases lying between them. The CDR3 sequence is CASRIHSGNTIYF. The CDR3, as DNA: TGTGCCAGCAGAATCCACTCTGGAAACACCATATATTTT.

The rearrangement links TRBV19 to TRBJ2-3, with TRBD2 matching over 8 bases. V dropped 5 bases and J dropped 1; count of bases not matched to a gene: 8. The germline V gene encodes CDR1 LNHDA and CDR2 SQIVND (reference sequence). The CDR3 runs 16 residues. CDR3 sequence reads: CASSVYSGTRTDTQYF. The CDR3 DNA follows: TGTGCCAGTAGTGTTTATAGCGGGACCCGCACAGATACGCAGTATTTT.

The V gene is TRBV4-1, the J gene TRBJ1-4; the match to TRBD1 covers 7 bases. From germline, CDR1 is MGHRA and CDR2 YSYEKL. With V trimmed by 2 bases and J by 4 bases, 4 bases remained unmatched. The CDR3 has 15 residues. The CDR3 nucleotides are TGCGCCAGCAGCCAACCGGGACAGCATAATGAAAAACTGTTTTTT. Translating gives CASSQPGQHNEKLFF.

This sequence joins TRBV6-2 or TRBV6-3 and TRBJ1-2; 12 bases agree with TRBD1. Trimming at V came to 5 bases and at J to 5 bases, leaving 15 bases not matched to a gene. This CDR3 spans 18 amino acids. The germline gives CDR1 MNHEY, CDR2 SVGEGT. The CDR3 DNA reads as TGTGCCAGCAGTACAACTTCAGCCGGGACAGGGGGCTCGTATGGCTACACCTTC. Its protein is CASSTTSAGTGGSYGYTF.

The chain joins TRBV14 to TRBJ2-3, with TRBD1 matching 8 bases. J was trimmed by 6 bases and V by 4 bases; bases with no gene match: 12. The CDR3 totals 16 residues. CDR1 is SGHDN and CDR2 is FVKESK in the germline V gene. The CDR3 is CASSLTTTNRGDTQYF. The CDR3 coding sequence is TGTGCCAGCAGCCTGACGACTACAAACAGGGGGGATACGCAGTATTTT.

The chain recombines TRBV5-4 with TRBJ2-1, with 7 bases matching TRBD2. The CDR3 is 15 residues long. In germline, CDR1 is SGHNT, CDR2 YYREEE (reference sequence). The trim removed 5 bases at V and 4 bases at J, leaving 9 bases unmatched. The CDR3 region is CASSPGTNIYNEQFF. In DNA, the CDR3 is TGTGCCAGCAGTCCCGGGACTAACATATACAATGAGCAGTTCTTC.

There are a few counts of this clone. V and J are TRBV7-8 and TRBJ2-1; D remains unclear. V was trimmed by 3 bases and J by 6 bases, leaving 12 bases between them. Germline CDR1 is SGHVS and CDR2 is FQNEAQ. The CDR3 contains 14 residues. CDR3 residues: CASSFLEGSNEQFF. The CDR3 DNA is TGTGCCAGCAGCTTCCTAGAAGGTTCCAATGAGCAGTTCTTC.